This T cell receptor beta chain was recovered during a study of T cell repertoires in ileal Crohn's disease. As for the study in general: At surgery, 30% to 35% of patients smoked, with median disease duration 7.9 years. The study, taken as a whole, reports: Clonal expansions were more frequent in active smokers than non-smokers at surgery. The median delay to postoperative endoscopy was nearly seven months. Compared with CD4 T cells, sorted CD8 cells carried more expanded clones.

The V gene lost 4 bases and the J gene lost 1 base, with 14 bases spanning the gap. CDR1 is SNHLY and CDR2 is FYNNEI in the germline V gene. CDR3 size: 16 residues. For this clone: Its antigen is still unknown.

As for time point: neoterminal ileum biopsy at postoperative endoscopy, about 6 months after surgery. The assay was immunoSEQ multiplex PCR, and TCRdb's table has in-frame clones only and misses some. The sample holds around 9,200 clones, less than 80% seen once. Sequenced: ileal tissue. This chain connects TRBV2 to TRBJ2-4; D remains unclear. The source is an adult with Crohn's disease. The DNA for the CDR3 is TGTGCCAGCAGTGCGCAGGCCGTTGGGGCCAAAAACATTCAGTACTTC. It codes for CASSAQAVGAKNIQYF.